This T cell receptor (beta chain) was identified during a study of human T cells and chemical hapten exposure (dated by TCRdb to the early 2020s). For the wider study: For sensitization, 2% DPC in acetone was applied to a roughly 2 cm by roughly 2 cm area of upper inner arm skin. Throughout the study period of approximately 23 weeks, patients also received therapeutic DPC doses to the scalp every week. Patch tests used Finn chambers with 0.01% DPC on the upper back, scored after 6 days by International Contact Dermatitis Research Group standards. Alopecia areata with under or over 50% scalp involvement, alopecia totalis and alopecia universalis were represented in the patient cohort, which was mostly female. The libraries were sequenced as a pool, and the TCR yield per sample differed mostly because of small variations in library volumes within the pool. The study tracked peripheral blood TCR repertoire changes in vivo during primary and secondary sensitization to the hapten diphenylcyclopropenone (DPC) in alopecia patients. Blood was sampled from patients pre-sensitization (week 0) and at 2, 6 and about 24 weeks after DPC sensitization. About 30 alopecia patients provided blood for TCR sequencing at one to four time points (pre-sensitization, 2, 6 and 24 weeks). Beyond this particular receptor, the publication reports: After repeated subsampling, the strength of the expansion versus patch-test correlation and the threshold at which it became significant changed. DPC sensitization did not change the number of TCRs with a frequency above 1 in 1000, and there was no evidence of changes in global repertoire structure. All patients had alopecia, a presumed autoimmune disease, so their immune response might differ from that of healthy individuals. Patch test score correlated positively with the number of PT1 expanded TCRs, reaching significance at thresholds 8, 16 and 32 but not at 4. Expanded TCRs formed significantly more large CDR3 similarity clusters than pre-sensitization or healthy control sets, consistent with antigen-driven responses.

A word on this clonotype: It lacks a known antigen. Base qualities are not recorded, but no much larger clone differs from it by a single base.

Library preparation used RACE. Instrument used: NextSeq 500. During library preparation, unique molecular identifiers were attached to individual cDNA molecules so that TCRs could be counted quantitatively and reproducibly. From each blood RNA sample, both TCR alpha and TCR beta chains were sequenced. From the authors' description of their analysis: Samples had a median of roughly 98,000 TCRs, with a range from roughly 23,224 to 750,000. The Decombinator software suite was used to annotate the V, J and CDR3 of the TCR reads. Every sample was subsampled to the same number of TCRs (28,000) for the PS versus PT1 abundance plots. TCRs were defined as expanded if absent before sensitization and observed at least eight times at the 2-week time point. TCRdb reprocessed the public reads (quality trimming at Q25 with fastp, clone calling with MiXCR) and kept in-frame beta chains. One record per CDR3 amino acid sequence lists the most common genes and DNA. The V and J calls were determined by TCRdb, not by the authors. The sample table records under 200,000 distinct CDR3 sequences; 28% of these occur just once. The ten largest clones take up roughly 2% of the sample.

The germline V gene specifies SGHTA as CDR1 and FQGNSA as CDR2. V sheds 4 bases and J sheds 5 bases, leaving 12 bases between their ends. There are 14 amino acids in the CDR3, from cysteine to phenylalanine inclusive. The CDR3 DNA has 42 bases and is translated from base 1. Explained via the paper, the time point label denotes: patch test 3, about 24 weeks after DPC sensitization. The treatment or condition label corresponds to: therapeutic diphenylcyclopropenone sensitization with weekly scalp DPC. Blood at each patch-test visit was drawn before the patch test was applied. To be eligible, patients had to be aged 18 to 70, diagnosed with alopecia and judged suitable for DPC therapy, while pregnant patients were excluded. Total RNA was isolated from unfractionated whole blood collected in Tempus Blood RNA tubes.

The receptor chain draws on TRBV7-2 and TRBJ1-5; the D gene is possibly TRBD1, with 6 bases matching. Specimen: whole blood, collected in connection with sensitization to the hapten diphenylcyclopropenone (DPC). The receptor's source is a woman between 18 and 29 years old with alopecia areata. Some clones in this sample may be carry-over from other donors' samples. The base sequence is TGTGCCAGCAGCTCAGGGGCGACTTATCAGCCCCAGCATTTT. This codes for CASSSGATYQPQHF.